This T cell receptor beta chain was recorded in a study of T-cell reconstitution after alpha-beta-depleted transplantation in children. Findings and caveats of the study: The main origin of T-cell counts and diversity one year after transplant was newly produced T cells. Two months or so post-transplant, alpha-beta T cells reportedly derived from several hundred expanded graft clones. Surviving recipient T cells and intrathymic progenitors accounted for some patients' high TCRbeta diversity at day 60.

The authors prepared the TCRbeta library with unique molecular identifiers. TCRdb itself ran the PCR reads through MiXCR, one entry per CDR3 protein. The table records approximately 230,000 distinct CDR3 sequences, roughly a quarter of them present only once. Of note for this clonotype: The antigen is not known.

This CDR3 has 16 amino acids. V lost 2 bases and J 2 bases, leaving 10 bases between the germline ends. Germline V gene sequence: CDR1 SGHAT, CDR2 FQNNGV. The chain joins TRBV11-2 to TRBJ2-6; D not certain. This receptor was taken from a female patient under 10 years old who had a stem cell transplant for congenital amegakaryocytic thrombocytopenia, so the T cells may come from the graft donor. The sample in question was PBMCs, mostly from graft donor cells, obtained 360 days after TCRalphabeta/CD19-depleted stem cell transplant. The CDR3 nucleotides read TGTGCCAGCAGCTTACCCCCACGACCTGGGGCCAACGTCCTGACTTTC. This codes for CASSLPPRPGANVLTF.